These 12 T cell receptor beta chains were all obtained from the same sample, sequenced in a study of blood T cell repertoires in COVID-19. Data came from immunoSEQ multiplex PCR; TCRdb stores just in-frame clones and leaves some out. This repertoire shows over 85,000 clones, around 89% found once; its top ten account for around 4.7%. The sequencing sample was made of peripheral blood. The receptors were gathered from an elderly woman with active COVID-19.

This chain connects TRBV6-2 or TRBV6-3 to TRBJ2-7; D is unresolved. Between the trimmed V and J ends, which lost 0 bases and 2 bases, there was a span of 11 bases. Per germline, CDR1 MNHEY and CDR2 SVGEGT. The CDR3 sequence is 15 residues long. The DNA for the CDR3 is TGTGCCAGCAGTTACTCGTTTGACTCAACCTACGAGCAGTACTTC. It codes for CASSYSFDSTYEQYF.

The rearrangement joins TRBV5-5 to TRBJ2-7; 14 nucleotides align to TRBD2. Germline V gives CDR1 SGHKS, CDR2 YYEKEE (reference sequence). This CDR3 has 16 amino acids. V lost 4 bases and J lost 4; bases outside the gene matches: 7. The DNA for the CDR3 is TGTGCCAGCAGCCAGAGCGGGACTAGCGGGAGATACGAGCAGTACTTC. This sequence encodes CASSQSGTSGRYEQYF. The complete variable domain, with remaining parts taken from reference TRBV5-5 and TRBJ2-7, reads DAGVTQSPTHLIKTRGQQVTLRCSPISGHKSVSWYQQVLGQGPQFIFQYYEKEERGRGNFPDRFSARQFPNYSSELNVNALLLGDSALYLCASSQSGTSGRYEQYFGPGTRLTVT.

This rearrangement joins TRBV9 to TRBJ2-1; no definite D call. Germline V CDR1 and CDR2: SGDLS, YYNGEE. CDR3 length: 14 residues. Trimming pared 0 bases from V and 8 bases from J, leaving 12 bases between. The CDR3 loop is CASSVAAGGHEQFF. The CDR3 DNA reads TGTGCCAGCAGCGTAGCGGCAGGTGGGCATGAGCAGTTCTTC.

V gene TRBV7-9 combines with J gene TRBJ2-5; TRBD1 matches at 8 bases. V shed 0 bases, J shed 2 bases, and the junction held 5 bases outside the gene matches. CDR3 length: 16 amino acids. Germline V lookup: CDR1 SEHNR, CDR2 FQNEAQ (reference sequence). The CDR3 coding sequence is TGTGCCAGCAGCTTAGCCCGGGACAGGTCGCAAGAGACCCAGTACTTC. Its translation is CASSLARDRSQETQYF.

A single count supports this clone. The chain has TRBV29-1 and TRBJ1-1; perhaps TRBD1 as D (5 bases). Per germline, CDR1 SQVTM and CDR2 ANQGSEA. The CDR3 totals 12 residues. V was trimmed by 6 bases and J by 0 bases, leaving 8 bases between them. CDR3 residues: CSVDTLNTEAFF. The DNA for the CDR3 is TGCAGCGTGGACACTTTGAACACTGAAGCTTTCTTT.

This chain connects TRBV7-2 to TRBJ2-7, with D tentatively TRBD2 (6 bases). Germline V gene lookup returns CDR1 SGHTA and CDR2 FQGNSA. Trimming took off 0 bases at V and 5 bases at J, with 14 bases between the two ends. The CDR3 consists of 15 residues. This CDR3 is CASSLALEGIDEQYF. The DNA for the CDR3 is TGTGCCAGCAGCTTAGCGTTGGAGGGAATAGACGAGCAGTACTTC.

This clone was detected once. This chain connects TRBV3-1 (or the pseudogene TRBV3-2) to TRBJ1-6; perhaps TRBD1 as D (5 bases). The CDR3 is 16 amino acids. V lost 0 bases to trimming and J lost 9 bases, with 15 bases between them. The germline V gene has CDR1 LGHDT and CDR2 YNNKEL (reference sequence). DNA of the CDR3: TGTGCCAGCAGCCAAGATGGGGGGGACCGCCCTTCACCCCTCCACTTT. This codes for CASSQDGGDRPSPLHF.

The chain uses TRBV11-2 and TRBJ1-2; D gene unclear. Deletions cut 1 base from V and 6 bases from J, with 9 bases between. The CDR3 sequence is 13 residues long. Germline CDR1 is SGHAT and CDR2 is FQNNGV. The CDR3 nucleotides are TGTGCCAGCAGCTTAGTCGGGGAAGATGGCTACACCTTC. This encodes CASSLVGEDGYTF.

The rearrangement links TRBV15 to TRBJ2-2; maybe TRBD2 (5 bases). Germline values: CDR1 LNHNV, CDR2 YYDKDF (reference sequence). The CDR3 contains 15 residues. V lost 0 bases to trimming and J lost 6 bases, with 11 bases between them. CDR3 region: CATSRDPRGSGELFF. Written as DNA, the CDR3 is TGTGCCACCAGCAGAGATCCACGGGGATCCGGGGAGCTGTTTTTT.

The J gene is TRBJ2-5, the V gene TRBV7-9; D gene ambiguous. Germline assignment: CDR1 SEHNR and CDR2 FQNEAQ (reference sequence). Between the trimmed V and J ends, which lost 5 bases and 2 bases, there was a span of 3 bases. The CDR3 is made up of 11 amino acids. The CDR3 nucleotides are TGTGCCAGCAGCCCACAAGAGACCCAGTACTTC. Residues: CASSPQETQYF.

The chain carries TRBV7-6 and TRBJ2-1, with TRBD2 matching over 7 bases. The CDR3 is 14 amino acids. V dropped 4 bases and J dropped 10; count of bases not matched to a gene: 10. The germline V gene has CDR1 SGHVS and CDR2 FNYEAQ. For the CDR3, the DNA is TGTGCCAGCAGCTCGGGGACTCCCGGGGGGGAGCAGTTCTTC. Translated, it gives CASSSGTPGGEQFF.

This clone was seen a single time. The chain has TRBV5-1 and TRBJ2-1; 9 nucleotides match TRBD2. Germline trimming cut 0 bases from V and 8 bases from J; bases unmatched to any gene: 6. Germline CDR1 reads SGHRS; CDR2 reads YFSETQ. The CDR3 is made up of 15 amino acids. CDR3 bases: TGCGCCAGCAGCTTGGGGGGACTAGCTTTCGATGAGCAGTTCTTC. Residues: CASSLGGLAFDEQFF.